Below are 18 T cell receptor beta chains sequenced from a single sample in a study of Ad26.COV2.S vaccination and SARS-CoV-2 variants. Treatment denoted: some 20 received Ad26.COV2.S at low or high dose, single or two shots; five or six received placebo; per-sample allocation not given. Material that was analyzed had been drawn on day 63 after the first vaccine or placebo injection. The repertoire was sequenced with immunoSEQ multiplex PCR; TCRdb's copy has only in-frame clones and lacks some. The sample lists about 450,000 clones, roughly 89% seen once, with about 2.4% in the top ten. The sequencing used peripheral blood, collected in a trial of Ad26.COV2.S vaccine versus placebo. The receptors stem from a person aged 18 to 65 who received the Ad26.COV2.S COVID-19 vaccine or a placebo.

V usage is TRBV5-5 and J usage is TRBJ1-5; no definite D call. Trimming took off 1 base at V and 6 bases at J, with 8 bases between the two ends. CDR1 SGHKS and CDR2 YYEKEE come from the germline V gene (reference sequence). The CDR3 consists of 13 residues. The chain's CDR3 is CASSLLASQPQHF. The CDR3 nucleotides read TGTGCCAGCAGCTTGCTGGCTTCTCAGCCCCAGCATTTT.

The chain carries TRBV3-1 (or the pseudogene TRBV3-2) and TRBJ1-5; D remains unclear. Trimming removed 4 bases at V and 4 bases at J, with 5 bases between. Germline V gene lookup returns CDR1 LGHDT and CDR2 YNNKEL (reference sequence). The CDR3 has 12 residues. The CDR3 bases are TGTGCCAGCAGCCTGTTAAATCAGCCCCAGCATTTT. As protein: CASSLLNQPQHF.

The chain combines TRBV5-1 with TRBJ2-3, with D perhaps given as TRBD1 or TRBD2 (5 bases each). The germline CDR1 and CDR2 sequences are SGHRS and YFSETQ. CDR3 length equals 15 residues. The ends were cut back, 3 bases at V and 4 bases at J, with 15 bases in the middle. The CDR3 nucleotides read TGCGCCAGCAGCTCATTTATTCGGGGCCCAGATACGCAGTATTTT. This gives the protein CASSSFIRGPDTQYF.

The rearrangement uses TRBV5-4 and TRBJ2-2; 9 positions match TRBD1. The junction had 13 bases not matched to a gene; V was cut back by 5 bases and J by 2 bases. The CDR3 covers 18 residues. The germline V gene encodes CDR1 SGHNT and CDR2 YYREEE (reference sequence). CDR3 in DNA: TGTGCCAGCAGTAAACCAACAGGGGGCTCGGGAAACACCGGGGAGCTGTTTTTT. Its translation: CASSKPTGGSGNTGELFF.

The chain couples TRBV18 to TRBJ2-1, with D possibly TRBD2 on 5 matching bases. The CDR3 has 15 amino acids. Germline V gives CDR1 KGHSH, CDR2 LQKENI. V was shortened by 2 bases and J by 8 bases, with 16 bases between the two germline ends. The CDR3 spells CASSPSSGYDHEQFF. CDR3 DNA: TGTGCCAGCTCACCAAGTTCGGGATACGACCATGAGCAGTTCTTC. Variable domain in full (rest from reference TRBV18 and TRBJ2-1): NAGVMQNPRHLVRRRGQEARLRCSPMKGHSHVYWYRQLPEEGLKFMVYLQKENIIDESGMPKERFSAEFPKEGPSILRIQQVVRGDSAAYFCASSPSSGYDHEQFFGPGTRLTVL.

This chain connects TRBV5-6 to TRBJ2-3; 8 bases map to TRBD2. CDR1 is SGHDT and CDR2 is YYEEEE in the germline V gene. V dropped 4 bases and J dropped 3; count of bases not matched to a gene: 4. The CDR3 covers 14 residues. CDR3 DNA: TGTGCCAGCAGCCCCGGGACTAGGACAGATACGCAGTATTTT. Its protein is CASSPGTRTDTQYF.

CDR3 protein: CASIKSAGDATGYTF. The CDR3 coding sequence is TGTGCCAGCATCAAGTCCGCTGGCGACGCCACGGGCTACACCTTC. The chain uses TRBV6-4 and TRBJ1-2; D not certain. The germline V gene encodes CDR1 MRHNA and CDR2 SNTAGT. CDR3 length: 15 amino acids. Trimming took 7 bases from V and 8 from J, leaving 23 bases between them.

The gene calls are TRBV25-1 and TRBJ2-5; D possibly matches TRBD1 or TRBD2 (6 bases each). The CDR3 loop spans 15 amino acids. Trimming took off 3 bases at V and 5 bases at J, with 16 bases between the two ends. Germline CDR1 is MGHDK and CDR2 is SYGVNS. The CDR3 DNA follows: TGTGCCAGCAGTGATCCCGGGGGCTCCGTGGAGACCCAGTACTTC. It codes for CASSDPGGSVETQYF. The full variable domain, with the rest looked up from reference TRBV25-1 and TRBJ2-5, is EADIYQTPRYLVIGTGKKITLECSQTMGHDKMYWYQQDPGMELHLIHYSYGVNSTEKGDLSSESTVSRIRTEHFPLTLESARPSHTSQYLCASSDPGGSVETQYFGPGTRLLVL.

The chain carries TRBV6-6 and TRBJ2-3; D remains unclear. The CDR3 is 12 amino acids. Germline V gene sequence: CDR1 MNHNY, CDR2 SVGAGI (reference sequence). Trimming removed 10 bases from V and 6 bases from J, with 14 bases in between. The CDR3 region is CATSFTGDTQYF. Here the CDR3 DNA reads TGTGCCACCTCATTTACCGGGGATACGCAGTATTTT.

The chain links TRBV27 to TRBJ2-7, with D perhaps given as TRBD1 or TRBD2 (5 bases each). The CDR3 extends over 11 amino acids. V dropped 6 bases and J dropped 7 bases, with 10 bases sitting between them. The germline V gene has CDR1 MNHEY and CDR2 SMNVEV (reference sequence). CDR3 in amino acids: CASRGVGEQYV. The CDR3 DNA reads TGTGCCAGCAGGGGGGTGGGGGAGCAGTACGTC.

The chain is built from TRBV4-1 and TRBJ1-2; 12 bases are a match to TRBD1. Germline CDR1 and CDR2: MGHRA and YSYEKL. The length of the CDR3 is 15 residues. Germline trimming cut 0 bases from V and 6 bases from J; bases unmatched to any gene: 2. In DNA, the CDR3 is TGCGCCAGCAGCCAAGATGGGACAGGGGGCCATGGCTACACCTTC. It yields the protein CASSQDGTGGHGYTF.

The chain is built from TRBV6-4 and TRBJ2-3; D is possibly TRBD2 (6 bases). CDR1 is MRHNA and CDR2 is SNTAGT in the germline V gene. This CDR3 comprises 16 residues. Trimming cost V 3 bases and J 1 base, with 14 bases left between them. Here the CDR3 reads CASSERPGGGTDTQYF. The CDR3 coding sequence is TGTGCCAGCAGTGAGCGACCCGGAGGGGGCACAGATACGCAGTATTTT.

The V and J genes are TRBV5-1 and TRBJ1-2; possibly TRBD1 for D (5 bases). The V end lost 0 bases, the J end lost 5 bases, and 11 bases lay between the germline ends. The CDR3 covers 14 residues. Germline CDR1 SGHRS, CDR2 YFSETQ. The CDR3 reads CASSLERQGYGYTF. The CDR3 DNA follows: TGCGCCAGCAGCTTGGAGCGCCAGGGTTATGGCTACACCTTC.

The V call is TRBV12-5, the J call TRBJ1-2; no clear D. Germline loops: CDR1 LGHNT, CDR2 FRNRAP. The CDR3 length is 17 residues. The V and J ends lost 3 bases and 5 bases respectively, with 22 bases between them. This chain's CDR3 is CASGFGVASTVLYGYTF. The CDR3 coding sequence is TGTGCTAGTGGTTTTGGCGTTGCCTCCACTGTATTATATGGCTACACCTTC.

This chain links TRBV9 with TRBJ2-1; perhaps D is TRBD1 or TRBD2 (5 bases each). The germline V gene encodes CDR1 SGDLS and CDR2 YYNGEE. V lost 0 bases, J lost 5 bases, and 9 bases lay in between. The CDR3 totals 14 residues. CDR3 sequence: CASSVAGTDNEQFF. The CDR3 nucleotides read TGTGCCAGCAGCGTAGCTGGGACGGACAATGAGCAGTTCTTC.

The V and J genes are TRBV19 and TRBJ1-2; the match to TRBD1 covers 7 bases. The V and J ends lost 5 bases and 4 bases, in that order; junction bases with no gene match: 7. Per the germline V gene, CDR1 is LNHDA and CDR2 is SQIVND (reference sequence). This CDR3 has 14 amino acids. The CDR3 nucleotides are TGTGCCAGTAGTCGGGACAGCAAACTCTATGGCTACACCTTC. Amino acid sequence: CASSRDSKLYGYTF.

The chain joins TRBV9 to TRBJ2-2, with D unclear. Germline-derived CDR1 and CDR2 are SGDLS and YYNGEE. The length of the CDR3 is 17 residues. V lost 3 bases and J lost 2, with 17 bases in between. CDR3 nucleotides: TGTGCCAGCAGCGCGTGGGGTCAATGGGGAAACACCGGGGAGCTGTTTTTT. This sequence encodes CASSAWGQWGNTGELFF.

The gene calls are TRBV5-1 and TRBJ1-1, with D hard to call. Germline assignment: CDR1 SGHRS and CDR2 YFSETQ. The CDR3 has 15 amino acids. V was shortened by 4 bases and J by 1 base, with 14 bases between the two germline ends. CDR3 loop: CASSRLGGGNTEAFF. DNA for the CDR3: TGCGCCAGCAGCAGGCTGGGAGGTGGGAACACTGAAGCTTTCTTT.